This T cell receptor beta chain was found in a study of post-analysis software for immune sequencing data. Carried by the TCR beta cDNA libraries were unique molecular identifiers. T cells numbering about 0.85 to 11 million yielded about 500,000 cDNA molecules. TCRdb reprocessed the PCR reads via MiXCR and lists one record per CDR3 protein. In the table there are around 160,000 distinct CDR3 sequences, about 34% of which are singletons. This specimen was blood, taken after autologous hematopoietic stem cell transplantation. The TCR sequence derives from a girl between 5 and 17 years old with multiple sclerosis.

The CDR3 region has the DNA TGTGCCAGCACCGGGACTAGCGGGAGATCCCACAATGAGCAGTTCTTC. Translation: CASTGTSGRSHNEQFF. The genes are TRBV7-9 and TRBJ2-1, with TRBD2 identical over 14 bases. The V segment lost 7 bases and the J segment 5 bases; nucleotides outside the gene matches: 7. Germline V gene data show CDR1 as SEHNR and CDR2 as FQNEAQ (reference sequence). The CDR3 covers 16 residues.